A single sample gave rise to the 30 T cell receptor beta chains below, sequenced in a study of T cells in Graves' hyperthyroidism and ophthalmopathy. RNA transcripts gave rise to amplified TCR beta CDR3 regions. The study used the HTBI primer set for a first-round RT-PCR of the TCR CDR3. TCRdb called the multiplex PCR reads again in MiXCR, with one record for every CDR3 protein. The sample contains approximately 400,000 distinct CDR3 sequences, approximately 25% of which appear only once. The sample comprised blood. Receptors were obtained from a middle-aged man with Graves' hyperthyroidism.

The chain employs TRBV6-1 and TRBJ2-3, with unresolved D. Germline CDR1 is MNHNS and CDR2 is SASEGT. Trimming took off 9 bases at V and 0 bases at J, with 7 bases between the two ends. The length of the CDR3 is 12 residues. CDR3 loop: CASATSTDTQYF. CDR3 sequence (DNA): TGTGCCAGTGCGACTAGCACAGATACGCAGTATTTT.

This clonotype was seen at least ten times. CDR3 amino acids: CASSWQTRNQETQYF. The CDR3 DNA is TGTGCCAGCAGCTGGCAGACACGGAACCAAGAGACCCAGTACTTC. This chain uses TRBV28 with TRBJ2-5; D is uncertain. The CDR3 loop spans 15 amino acids. CDR1 MDHEN and CDR2 SYDVKM come from the germline V gene. V gave up 6 bases and J gave up 0 bases, with 14 bases separating them. The full variable domain, its missing parts supplied by reference TRBV28 and TRBJ2-5, is DVKVTQSSRYLVKRTGEKVFLECVQDMDHENMFWYRQDPGLGLRLIYFSYDVKMKEKGDIPEGYSVSREKKERFSLILESASTNQTSMYLCASSWQTRNQETQYFGPGTRLLVL.

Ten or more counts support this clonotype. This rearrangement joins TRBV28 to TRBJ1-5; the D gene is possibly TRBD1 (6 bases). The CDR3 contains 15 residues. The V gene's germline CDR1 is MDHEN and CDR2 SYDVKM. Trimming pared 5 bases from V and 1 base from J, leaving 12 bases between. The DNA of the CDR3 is TGTGCCAGCAGTCTCAGGGGAAAAAGCAATCAGCCCCAGCATTTT. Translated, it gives CASSLRGKSNQPQHF.

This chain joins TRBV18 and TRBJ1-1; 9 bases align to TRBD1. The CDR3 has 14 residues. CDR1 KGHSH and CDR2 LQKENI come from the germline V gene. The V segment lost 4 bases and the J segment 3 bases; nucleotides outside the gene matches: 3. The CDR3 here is CASSLGQGYTEAFF. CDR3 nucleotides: TGTGCCAGCTCACTCGGACAGGGGTACACTGAAGCTTTCTTT.

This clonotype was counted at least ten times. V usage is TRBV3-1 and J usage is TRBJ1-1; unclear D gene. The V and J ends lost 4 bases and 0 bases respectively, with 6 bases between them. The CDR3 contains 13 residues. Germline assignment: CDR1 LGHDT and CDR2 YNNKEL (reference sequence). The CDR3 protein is CASSLTLNTEAFF. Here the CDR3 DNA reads TGTGCCAGCAGCCTTACACTGAACACTGAAGCTTTCTTT.

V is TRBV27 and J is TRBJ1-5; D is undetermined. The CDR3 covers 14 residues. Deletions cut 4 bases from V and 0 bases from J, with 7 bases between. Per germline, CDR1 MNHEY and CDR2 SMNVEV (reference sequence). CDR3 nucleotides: TGTGCCAGCAGTTCGGAGCTTAGCAATCAGCCCCAGCATTTT. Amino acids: CASSSELSNQPQHF.

The CDR3 DNA reads as TGTGCCAGCAGTCCACTAGCGCCAGGAGGGGATGAGCAGTTCTTC. This encodes CASSPLAPGGDEQFF. The chain has TRBV6-1 and TRBJ2-1; TRBD2 matches 7 bases. V trimming: 5 bases; J trimming: 8 bases; junction bases outside the gene matches: 12. This CDR3 has 15 amino acids. Germline CDR1 reads MNHNS; CDR2 reads SASEGT.

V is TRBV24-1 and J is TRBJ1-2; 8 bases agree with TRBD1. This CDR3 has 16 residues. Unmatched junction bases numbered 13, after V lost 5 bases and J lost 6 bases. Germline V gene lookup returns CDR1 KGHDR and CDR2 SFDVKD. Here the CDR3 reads CATSVPGPHRGDGYTF. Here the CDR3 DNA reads TGTGCCACCAGTGTGCCGGGACCCCACAGGGGGGATGGCTACACCTTC.

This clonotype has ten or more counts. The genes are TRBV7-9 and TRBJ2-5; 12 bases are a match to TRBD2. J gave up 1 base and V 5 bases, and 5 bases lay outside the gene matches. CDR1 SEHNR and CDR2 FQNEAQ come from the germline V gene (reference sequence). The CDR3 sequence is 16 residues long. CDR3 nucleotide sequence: TGTGCCAGCAGCCGGAGGACTAGCGGGATCCAAGAGACCCAGTACTTC. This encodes CASSRRTSGIQETQYF.

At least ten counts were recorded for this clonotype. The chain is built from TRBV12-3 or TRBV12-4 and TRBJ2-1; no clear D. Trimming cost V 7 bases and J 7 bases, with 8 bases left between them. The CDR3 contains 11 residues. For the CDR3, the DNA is TGTGCCAGCACCGACCGGAATGAGCAGTTCTTC. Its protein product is CASTDRNEQFF.

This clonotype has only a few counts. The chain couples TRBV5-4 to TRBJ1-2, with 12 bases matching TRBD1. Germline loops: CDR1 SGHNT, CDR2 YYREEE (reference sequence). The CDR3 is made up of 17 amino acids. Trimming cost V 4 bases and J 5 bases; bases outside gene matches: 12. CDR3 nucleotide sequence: TGTGCCAGCAGCCCGGAGACGGGACAGGGGGCATGGTATGGCTACACCTTC. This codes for CASSPETGQGAWYGYTF.

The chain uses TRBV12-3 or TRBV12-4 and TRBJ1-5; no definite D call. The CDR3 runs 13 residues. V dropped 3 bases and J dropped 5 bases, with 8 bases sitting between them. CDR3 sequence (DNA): TGTGCCAGCAGTTTTGCCCAGGATCAGCCCCAGCATTTT. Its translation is CASSFAQDQPQHF.

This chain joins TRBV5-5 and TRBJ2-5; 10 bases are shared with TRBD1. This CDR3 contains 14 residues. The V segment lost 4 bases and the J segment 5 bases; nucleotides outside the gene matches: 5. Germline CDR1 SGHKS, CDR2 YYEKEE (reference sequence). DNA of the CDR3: TGTGCCAGCAGCGCCGGGACAGGGGTGGAGACCCAGTACTTC. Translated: CASSAGTGVETQYF. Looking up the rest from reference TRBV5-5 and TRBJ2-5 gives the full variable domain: DAGVTQSPTHLIKTRGQQVTLRCSPISGHKSVSWYQQVLGQGPQFIFQYYEKEERGRGNFPDRFSARQFPNYSSELNVNALLLGDSALYLCASSAGTGVETQYFGPGTRLLVL.

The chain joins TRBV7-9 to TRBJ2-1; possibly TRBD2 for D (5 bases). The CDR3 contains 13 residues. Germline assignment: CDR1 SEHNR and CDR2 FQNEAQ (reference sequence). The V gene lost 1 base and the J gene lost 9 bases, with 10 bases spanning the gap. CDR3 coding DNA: TGTGCCAGCAGCTTAGAGGTGGGAGTTGAGCAGTTCTTC. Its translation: CASSLEVGVEQFF. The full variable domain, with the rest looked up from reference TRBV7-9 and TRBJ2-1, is DTGVSQNPRHKITKRGQNVTFRCDPISEHNRLYWYRQTLGQGPEFLTYFQNEAQLEKSRLLSDRFSAERPKGSFSTLEIQRTEQGDSAMYLCASSLEVGVEQFFGPGTRLTVL.

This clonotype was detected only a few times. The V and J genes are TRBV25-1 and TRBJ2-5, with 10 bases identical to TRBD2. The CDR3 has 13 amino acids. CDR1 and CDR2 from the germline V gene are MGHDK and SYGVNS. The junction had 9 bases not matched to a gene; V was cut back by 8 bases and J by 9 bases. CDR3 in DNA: TGTGCCAGCCGCCTAGCGGGGGTGCAGGCCCAGTACTTC. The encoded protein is CASRLAGVQAQYF.

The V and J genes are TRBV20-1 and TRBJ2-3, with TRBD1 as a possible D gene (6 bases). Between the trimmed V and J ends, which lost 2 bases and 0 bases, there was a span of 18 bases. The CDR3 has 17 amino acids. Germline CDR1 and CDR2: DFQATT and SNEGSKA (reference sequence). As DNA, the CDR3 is TGCAGTGCTAGATATCTCGGGCTACAGGGTAGCACAGATACGCAGTATTTT. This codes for CSARYLGLQGSTDTQYF.

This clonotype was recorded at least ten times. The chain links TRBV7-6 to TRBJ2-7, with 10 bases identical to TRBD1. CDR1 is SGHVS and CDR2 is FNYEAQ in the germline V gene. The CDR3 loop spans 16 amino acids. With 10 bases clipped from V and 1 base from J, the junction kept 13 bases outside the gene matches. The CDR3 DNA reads TGTGCCACCCTAAGAGAGGGACAGGGGATATCCTACGAGCAGTACTTC. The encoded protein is CATLREGQGISYEQYF. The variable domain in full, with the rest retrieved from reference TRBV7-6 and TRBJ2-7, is GAGVSQSPRYKVTKRGQDVALRCDPISGHVSLYWYRQALGQGPEFLTYFNYEAQQDKSGLPNDRFSAERPEGSISTLTIQRTEQRDSAMYRCATLREGQGISYEQYFGPGTRLTVT.

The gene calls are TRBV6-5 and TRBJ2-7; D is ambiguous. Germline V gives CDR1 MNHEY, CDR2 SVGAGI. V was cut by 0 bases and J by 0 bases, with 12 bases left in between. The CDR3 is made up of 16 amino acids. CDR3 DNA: TGTGCCAGCAGTTACTCCCCACCCACGAGCTCCTACGAGCAGTACTTC. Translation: CASSYSPPTSSYEQYF.

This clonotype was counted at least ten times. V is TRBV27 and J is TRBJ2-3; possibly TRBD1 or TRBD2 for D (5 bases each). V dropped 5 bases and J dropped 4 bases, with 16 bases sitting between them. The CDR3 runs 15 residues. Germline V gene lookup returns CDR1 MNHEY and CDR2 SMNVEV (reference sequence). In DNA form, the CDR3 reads TGTGCCAGCAGTACTGGGACCCTGGGCGCAGATACGCAGTATTTT. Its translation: CASSTGTLGADTQYF.

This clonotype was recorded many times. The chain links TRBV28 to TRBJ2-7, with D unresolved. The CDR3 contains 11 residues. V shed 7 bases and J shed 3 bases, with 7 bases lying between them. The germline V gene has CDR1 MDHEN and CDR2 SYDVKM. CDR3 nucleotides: TGTGCCAGCACTACCGGCTACGAGCAGTACTTC. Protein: CASTTGYEQYF. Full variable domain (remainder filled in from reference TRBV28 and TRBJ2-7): DVKVTQSSRYLVKRTGEKVFLECVQDMDHENMFWYRQDPGLGLRLIYFSYDVKMKEKGDIPEGYSVSREKKERFSLILESASTNQTSMYLCASTTGYEQYFGPGTRLTVT.

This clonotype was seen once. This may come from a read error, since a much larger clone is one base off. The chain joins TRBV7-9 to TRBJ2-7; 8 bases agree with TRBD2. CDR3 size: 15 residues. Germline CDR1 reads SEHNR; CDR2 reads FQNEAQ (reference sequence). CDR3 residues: CASRPSGRNTYEQNF. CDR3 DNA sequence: TGTGCCAGCAGACCAAGCGGGAGAAATACCTACGAGCAGAACTTC.

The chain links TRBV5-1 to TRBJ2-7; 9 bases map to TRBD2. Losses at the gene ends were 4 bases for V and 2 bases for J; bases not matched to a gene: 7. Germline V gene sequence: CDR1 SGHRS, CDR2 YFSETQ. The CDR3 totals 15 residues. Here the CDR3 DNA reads TGCGCCAGCAGCCATAGCGGGAGAACCACCTACGAGCAGTACTTC. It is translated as CASSHSGRTTYEQYF.

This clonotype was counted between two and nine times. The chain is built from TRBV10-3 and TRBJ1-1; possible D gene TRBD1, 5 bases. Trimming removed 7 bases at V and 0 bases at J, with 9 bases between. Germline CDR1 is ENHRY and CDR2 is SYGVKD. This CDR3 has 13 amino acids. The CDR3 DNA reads TGTGCCATCACCAGGGAGGTGAACACTGAAGCTTTCTTT. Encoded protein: CAITREVNTEAFF.

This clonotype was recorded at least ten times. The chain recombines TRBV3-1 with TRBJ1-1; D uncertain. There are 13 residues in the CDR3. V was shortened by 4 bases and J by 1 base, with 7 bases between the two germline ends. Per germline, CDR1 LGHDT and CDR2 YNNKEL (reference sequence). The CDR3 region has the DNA TGTGCCAGCAGCCCTCGGACGAACACTGAAGCTTTCTTT. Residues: CASSPRTNTEAFF.

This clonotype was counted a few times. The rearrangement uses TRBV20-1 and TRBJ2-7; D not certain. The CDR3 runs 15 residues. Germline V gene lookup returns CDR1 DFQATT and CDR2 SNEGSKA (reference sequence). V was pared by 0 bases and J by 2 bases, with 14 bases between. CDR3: CSARDSGGYTYEQYF. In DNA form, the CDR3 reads TGCAGTGCTAGAGATTCGGGCGGCTACACCTACGAGCAGTACTTC.

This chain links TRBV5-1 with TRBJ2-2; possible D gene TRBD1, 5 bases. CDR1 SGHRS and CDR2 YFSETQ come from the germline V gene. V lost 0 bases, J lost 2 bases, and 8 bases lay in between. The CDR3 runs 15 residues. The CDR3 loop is CASSLGQYNTGELFF. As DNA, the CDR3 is TGCGCCAGCAGCTTGGGACAGTATAACACCGGGGAGCTGTTTTTT.

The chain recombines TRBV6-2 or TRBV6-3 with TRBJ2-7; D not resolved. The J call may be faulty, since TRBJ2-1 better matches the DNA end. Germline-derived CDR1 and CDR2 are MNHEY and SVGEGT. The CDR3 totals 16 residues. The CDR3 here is CASSYLPLEQSYEQFF. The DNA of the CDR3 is TGTGCCAGCAGTTACTTACCCCTGGAACAAAGCTACGAGCAGTTCTTC.

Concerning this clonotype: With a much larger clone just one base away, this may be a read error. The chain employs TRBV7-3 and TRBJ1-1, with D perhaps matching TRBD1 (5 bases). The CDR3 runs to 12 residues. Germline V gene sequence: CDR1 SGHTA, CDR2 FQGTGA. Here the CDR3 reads CASNSPDTEASF. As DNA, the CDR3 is TGTGCCAGCAACAGCCCGGACACTGAAGCTTCCTTT.

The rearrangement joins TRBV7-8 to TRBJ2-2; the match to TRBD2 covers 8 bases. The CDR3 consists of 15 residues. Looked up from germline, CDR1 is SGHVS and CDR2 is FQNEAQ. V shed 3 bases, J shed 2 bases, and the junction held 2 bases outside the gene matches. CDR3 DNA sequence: TGTGCCAGCAGCTTCACTAGCGGTAACACCGGGGAGCTGTTTTTT. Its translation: CASSFTSGNTGELFF. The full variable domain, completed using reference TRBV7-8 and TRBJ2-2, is GAGVSQSPRYKVAKRGQDVALRCDPISGHVSLFWYQQALGQGPEFLTYFQNEAQLDKSGLPSDRFFAERPEGSVSTLKIQRTQQEDSAVYLCASSFTSGNTGELFFGEGSRLTVL.

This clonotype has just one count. CDR3: CSARGLAGHNEQFF. In DNA, the CDR3 is TGCAGTGCTAGAGGGCTAGCGGGTCACAATGAGCAGTTCTTC. This chain connects TRBV20-1 to TRBJ2-1, with TRBD2 matching over 8 bases. CDR1 and CDR2 from the germline V gene are DFQATT and SNEGSKA (reference sequence). This CDR3 region has 14 residues. V was clipped by 1 base and J by 5 bases; unmatched bases: 4.